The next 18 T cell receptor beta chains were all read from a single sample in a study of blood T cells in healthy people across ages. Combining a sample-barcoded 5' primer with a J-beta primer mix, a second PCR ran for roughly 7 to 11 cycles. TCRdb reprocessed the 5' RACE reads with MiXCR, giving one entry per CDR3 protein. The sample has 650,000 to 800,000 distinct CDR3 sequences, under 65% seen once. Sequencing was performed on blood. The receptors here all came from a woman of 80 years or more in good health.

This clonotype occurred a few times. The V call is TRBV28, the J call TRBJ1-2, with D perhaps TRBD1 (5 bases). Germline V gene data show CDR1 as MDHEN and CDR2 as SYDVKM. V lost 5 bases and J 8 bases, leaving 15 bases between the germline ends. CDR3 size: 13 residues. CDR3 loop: CASSLTGMGGYTF. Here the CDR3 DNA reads TGTGCCAGCAGTCTTACAGGCATGGGCGGCTACACCTTC.

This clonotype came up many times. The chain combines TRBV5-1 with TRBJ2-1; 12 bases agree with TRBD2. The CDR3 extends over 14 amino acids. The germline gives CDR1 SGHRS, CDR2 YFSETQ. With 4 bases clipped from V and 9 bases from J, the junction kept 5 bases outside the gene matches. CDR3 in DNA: TGCGCCAGCAGCCATGGACTAGCGGGAACTGAGCAGTTCTTC. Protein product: CASSHGLAGTEQFF.

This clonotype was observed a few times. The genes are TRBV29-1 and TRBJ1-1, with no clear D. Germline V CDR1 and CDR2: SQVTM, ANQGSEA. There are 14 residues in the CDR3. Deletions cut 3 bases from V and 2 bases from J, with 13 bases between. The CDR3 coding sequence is TGCAGCGTTGAGGTGGCAGCAAGAAACACTGAAGCTTTCTTT. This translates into CSVEVAARNTEAFF. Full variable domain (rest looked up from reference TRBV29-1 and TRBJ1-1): SAVISQKPSRDICQRGTSLTIQCQVDSQVTMMFWYRQQPGQSLTLIATANQGSEATYESGFVIDKFPISRPNLTFSTLTVSNMSPEDSSIYLCSVEVAARNTEAFFGQGTRLTVV.

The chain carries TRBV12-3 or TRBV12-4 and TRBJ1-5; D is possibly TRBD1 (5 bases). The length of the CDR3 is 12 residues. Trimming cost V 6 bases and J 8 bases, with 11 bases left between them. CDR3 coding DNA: TGTGCCAGCAGCCAGGGTTTAGAGCCCCAGCATTTT. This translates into CASSQGLEPQHF.

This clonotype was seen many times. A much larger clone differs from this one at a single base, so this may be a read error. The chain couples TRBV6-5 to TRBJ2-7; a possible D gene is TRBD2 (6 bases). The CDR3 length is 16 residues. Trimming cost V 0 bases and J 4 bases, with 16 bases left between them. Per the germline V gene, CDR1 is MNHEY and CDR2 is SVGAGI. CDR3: CASSYSAAGRRYEQYF. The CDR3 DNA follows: TGTGCCAGCAGTTACTCGGCCGCGGGACGGAGGTACGAGCAGTACTTC.

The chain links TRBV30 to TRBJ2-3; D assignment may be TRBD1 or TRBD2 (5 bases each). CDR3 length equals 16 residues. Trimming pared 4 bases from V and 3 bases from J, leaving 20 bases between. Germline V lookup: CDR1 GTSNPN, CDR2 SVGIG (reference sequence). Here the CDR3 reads CAWMSGARAPTDTQYF. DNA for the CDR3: TGTGCCTGGATGTCCGGGGCGAGAGCCCCGACAGATACGCAGTATTTT.

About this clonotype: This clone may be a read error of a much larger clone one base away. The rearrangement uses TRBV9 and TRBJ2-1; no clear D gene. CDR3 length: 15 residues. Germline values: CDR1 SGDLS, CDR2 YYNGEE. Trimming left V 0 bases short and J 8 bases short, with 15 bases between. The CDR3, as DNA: TGTGCCAGCAGCGTAGAAGGGTCCACCCTCGATGAGCAGTTCTTC. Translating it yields CASSVEGSTLDEQFF.

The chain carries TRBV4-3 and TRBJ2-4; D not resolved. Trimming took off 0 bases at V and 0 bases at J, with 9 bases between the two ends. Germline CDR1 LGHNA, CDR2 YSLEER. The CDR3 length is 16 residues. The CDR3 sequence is CASSQEIGLAKNIQYF. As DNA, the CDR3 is TGCGCCAGCAGCCAAGAGATAGGTTTAGCCAAAAACATTCAGTACTTC.

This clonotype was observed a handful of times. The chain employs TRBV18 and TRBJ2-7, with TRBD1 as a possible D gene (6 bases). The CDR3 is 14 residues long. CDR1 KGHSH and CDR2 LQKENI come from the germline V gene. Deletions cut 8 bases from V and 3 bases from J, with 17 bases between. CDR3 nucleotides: TGTGCCAGCCATTCGAAGGACAGACACTACGAGCAGTACTTC. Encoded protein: CASHSKDRHYEQYF.

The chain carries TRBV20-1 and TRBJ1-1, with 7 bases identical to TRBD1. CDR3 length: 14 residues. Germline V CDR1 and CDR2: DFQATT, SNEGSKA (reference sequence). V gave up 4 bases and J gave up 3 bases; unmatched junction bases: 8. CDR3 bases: TGCAGTGCTATAGAGGGGGCAGGGGACACTGAAGCTTTCTTT. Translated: CSAIEGAGDTEAFF.

In nucleotides, the CDR3 is TGTGCCAGCACTGGGGCATGGCGGAGTAGCAATCAGCCCCAGCATTTT. It codes for CASTGAWRSSNQPQHF. The chain carries TRBV21-1 and TRBJ1-5; the table's D call, TRBD1, was not checked against the DNA. TRBV21-1 is a known pseudogene. The CDR3 consists of 16 residues.

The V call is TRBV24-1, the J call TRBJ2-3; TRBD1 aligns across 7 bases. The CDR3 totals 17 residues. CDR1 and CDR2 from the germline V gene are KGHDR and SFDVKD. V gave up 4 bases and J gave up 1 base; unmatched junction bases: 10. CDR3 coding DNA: TGTGCCACCAGTGACCCCCGACAGGGAACCCGCACAGATACGCAGTATTTT. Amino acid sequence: CATSDPRQGTRTDTQYF.

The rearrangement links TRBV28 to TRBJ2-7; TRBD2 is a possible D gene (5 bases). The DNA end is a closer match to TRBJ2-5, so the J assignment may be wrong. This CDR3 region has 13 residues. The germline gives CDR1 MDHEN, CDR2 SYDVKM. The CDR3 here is CASSTSGVETQYF. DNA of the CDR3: TGTGCCAGCTCAACATCCGGGGTAGAGACCCAGTACTTC.

CDR3 coding DNA: TGTGCCAGCAGTTGGAGGCCTGGAGATACGCAGTATTTT. Translation gives CASSWRPGDTQYF. The V and J genes are TRBV27 and TRBJ2-3; D perhaps matches TRBD2 (5 bases). This CDR3 comprises 13 residues. CDR1 is MNHEY, CDR2 SMNVEV, per germline (reference sequence). The germline V and J ends were trimmed by 4 bases and 5 bases, with 10 bases remaining between them.

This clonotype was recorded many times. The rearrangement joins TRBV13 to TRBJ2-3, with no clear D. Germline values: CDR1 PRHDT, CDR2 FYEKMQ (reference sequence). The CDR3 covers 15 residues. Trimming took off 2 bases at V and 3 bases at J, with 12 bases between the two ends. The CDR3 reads CASSLNRRVTDTQYF. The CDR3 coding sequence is TGTGCCAGCAGCTTAAATCGGCGCGTGACAGATACGCAGTATTTT.

In nucleotides, the CDR3 is TGCAGCACCGTTGATGTAACGGGGCGCTCCTACGAGCAGTACTTC. Its protein product is CSTVDVTGRSYEQYF. This rearrangement joins TRBV29-1 to TRBJ2-5; D is possibly TRBD1 or TRBD2 (5 bases each). The J call may not be correct, given that the DNA end is closer to TRBJ2-7. CDR3 size: 15 residues. Germline CDR1 SQVTM, CDR2 ANQGSEA.

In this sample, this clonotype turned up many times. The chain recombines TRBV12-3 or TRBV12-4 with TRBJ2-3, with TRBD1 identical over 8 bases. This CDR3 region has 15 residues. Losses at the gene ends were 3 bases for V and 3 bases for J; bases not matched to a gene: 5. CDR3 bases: TGTGCCAGCAGTTTGCAGGGGGCATATACAGATACGCAGTATTTT. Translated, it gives CASSLQGAYTDTQYF.

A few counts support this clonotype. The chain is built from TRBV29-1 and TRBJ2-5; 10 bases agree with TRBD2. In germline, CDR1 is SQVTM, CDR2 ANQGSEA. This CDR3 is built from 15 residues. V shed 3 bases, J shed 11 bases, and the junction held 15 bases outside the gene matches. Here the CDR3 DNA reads TGCAGCGTTGACGGTGGACTAGCGGTTCACAATGAGCAGTACTTC. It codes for CSVDGGLAVHNEQYF. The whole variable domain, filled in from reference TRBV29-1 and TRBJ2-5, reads SAVISQKPSRDICQRGTSLTIQCQVDSQVTMMFWYRQQPGQSLTLIATANQGSEATYESGFVIDKFPISRPNLTFSTLTVSNMSPEDSSIYLCSVDGGLAVHNEQYFGPGTRLLVL.